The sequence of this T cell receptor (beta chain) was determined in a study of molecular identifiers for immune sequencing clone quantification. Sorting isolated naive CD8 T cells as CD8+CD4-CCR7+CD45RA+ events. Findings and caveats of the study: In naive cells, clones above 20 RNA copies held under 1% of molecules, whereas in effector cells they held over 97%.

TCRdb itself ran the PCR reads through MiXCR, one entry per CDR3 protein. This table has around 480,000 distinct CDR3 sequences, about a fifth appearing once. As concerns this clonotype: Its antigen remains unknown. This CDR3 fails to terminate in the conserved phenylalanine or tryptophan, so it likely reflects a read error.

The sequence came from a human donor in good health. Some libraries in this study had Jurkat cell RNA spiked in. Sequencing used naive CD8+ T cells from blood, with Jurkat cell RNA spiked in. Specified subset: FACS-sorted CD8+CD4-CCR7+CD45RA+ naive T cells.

The CDR3 DNA sequence: TGTGCCAGCAGCCCGTCAGGGGTCGAGCAGTACTAC. It specifies CASSPSGVEQYY. This sequence joins TRBV7-6 and TRBJ2-7; a possible D gene is TRBD1 (6 bases). The CDR3 is made up of 12 amino acids. CDR1 and CDR2 from the germline V gene are SGHVS and FNYEAQ. Trimming stripped 5 bases from V and 6 bases from J, with 11 bases between.